The clone carrying this T cell receptor beta chain has just a few counts. Its antigen is unknown. Expressed TCRB transcripts were sequenced because the entire RNA isolate underwent reverse transcription. Assay: immunoSEQ multiplex PCR; the TCRdb copy retains only in-frame clones and omits some. The profile shows some 150,000 clones, under 60% of them singletons. This sample was taken from a study of beta chain features in type 1 diabetes. Study-wide findings and caveats: Insertions were fewer and deletions more numerous at VDJ junctions in type 1 diabetes patients.

Sorted populations all had greater than 98% purity. The CDR3 loop spans 16 amino acids. Losses at the gene ends were 0 bases for V and 4 bases for J; bases not matched to a gene: 5. The germline gives CDR1 GTSNPN, CDR2 SVGIG (reference sequence). The clonotype originates from a man between 18 and 29 years old in good health. Sequencing used Tregs from blood. The chain has TRBV30 and TRBJ2-5, with TRBD2 matching 13 bases. The CDR3 DNA is TGTGCCTGGAGTGTACCTCGGACTAGCGGGGGAGAGACCCAGTACTTC. This encodes CAWSVPRTSGGETQYF. Supplemented by reference TRBV30 and TRBJ2-5, the full variable domain reads SQTIHQWPATLVQPVGSPLSLECTVEGTSNPNLYWYRQAAGRGLQLLFYSVGIGQISSEVPQNLSASRPQDRQFILSSKKLLLSDSGFYLCAWSVPRTSGGETQYFGPGTRLLVL.